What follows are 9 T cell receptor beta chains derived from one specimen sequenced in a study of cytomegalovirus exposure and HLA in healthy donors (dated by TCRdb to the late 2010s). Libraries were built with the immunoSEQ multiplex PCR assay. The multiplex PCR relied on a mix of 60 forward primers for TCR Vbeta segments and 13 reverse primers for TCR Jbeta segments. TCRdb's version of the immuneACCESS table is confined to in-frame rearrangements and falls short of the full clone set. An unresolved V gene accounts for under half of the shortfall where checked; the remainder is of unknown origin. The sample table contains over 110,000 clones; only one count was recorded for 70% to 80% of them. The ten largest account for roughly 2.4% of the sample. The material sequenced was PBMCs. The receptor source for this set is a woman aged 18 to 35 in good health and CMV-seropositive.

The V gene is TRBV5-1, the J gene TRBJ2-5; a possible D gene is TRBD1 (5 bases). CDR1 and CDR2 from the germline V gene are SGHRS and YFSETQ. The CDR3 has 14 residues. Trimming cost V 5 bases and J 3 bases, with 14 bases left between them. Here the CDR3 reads CASRRQGSKETQYF. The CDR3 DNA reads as TGCGCCAGCAGGAGGCAGGGAAGCAAAGAGACCCAGTACTTC.

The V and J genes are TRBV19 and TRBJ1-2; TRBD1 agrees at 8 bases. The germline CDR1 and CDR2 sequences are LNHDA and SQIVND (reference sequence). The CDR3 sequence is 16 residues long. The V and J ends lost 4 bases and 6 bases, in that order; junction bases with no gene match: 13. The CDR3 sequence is CASSTWTGQKRDGYTF. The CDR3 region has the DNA TGTGCCAGTAGTACGTGGACAGGGCAGAAAAGAGATGGCTACACCTTC.

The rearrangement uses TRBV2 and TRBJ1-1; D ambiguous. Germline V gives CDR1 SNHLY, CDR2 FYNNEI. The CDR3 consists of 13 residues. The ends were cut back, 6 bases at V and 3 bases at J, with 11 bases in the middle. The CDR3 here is CASRTQGDTEAFF. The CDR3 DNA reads TGTGCCAGCAGAACTCAAGGAGACACTGAAGCTTTCTTT.

The CDR3: CASSPNRGSTDTQYF. CDR3 in DNA: TGTGCCAGCTCACCAAATCGGGGGAGCACAGATACGCAGTATTTT. This chain joins TRBV18 and TRBJ2-3; weak D call: TRBD2 (6 bases). This CDR3 has 15 residues. Trimming stripped 2 bases from V and 0 bases from J, with 9 bases between. Germline CDR1 KGHSH, CDR2 LQKENI.

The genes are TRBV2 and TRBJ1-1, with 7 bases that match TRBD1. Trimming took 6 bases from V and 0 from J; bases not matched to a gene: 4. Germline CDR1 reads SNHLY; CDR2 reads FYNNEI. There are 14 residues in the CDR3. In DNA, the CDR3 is TGTGCCAGCAGGGACAGGTCCATGAACACTGAAGCTTTCTTT. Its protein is CASRDRSMNTEAFF.

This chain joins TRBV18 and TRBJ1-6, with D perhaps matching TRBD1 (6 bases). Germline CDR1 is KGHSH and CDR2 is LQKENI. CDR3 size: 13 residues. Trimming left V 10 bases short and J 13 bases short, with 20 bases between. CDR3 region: CATSRDIGVPLHF. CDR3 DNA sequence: TGTGCCACCTCCCGGGACATTGGAGTCCCCCTCCACTTT.

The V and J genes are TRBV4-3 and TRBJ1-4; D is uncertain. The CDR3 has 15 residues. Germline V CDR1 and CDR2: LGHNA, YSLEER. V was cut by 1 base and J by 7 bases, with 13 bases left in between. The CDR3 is CASSQGVDAAEKLFF. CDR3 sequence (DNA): TGCGCCAGCAGCCAAGGGGTCGATGCGGCTGAAAAACTGTTTTTT.

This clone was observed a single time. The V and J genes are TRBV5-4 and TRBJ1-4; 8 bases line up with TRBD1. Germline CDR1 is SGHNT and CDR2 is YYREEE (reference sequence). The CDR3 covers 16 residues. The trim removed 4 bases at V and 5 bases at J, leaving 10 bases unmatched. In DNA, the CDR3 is TGTGCCAGCAGCCGGTACCAGACAGGGGAGAATGAAAAACTGTTTTTT. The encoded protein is CASSRYQTGENEKLFF.

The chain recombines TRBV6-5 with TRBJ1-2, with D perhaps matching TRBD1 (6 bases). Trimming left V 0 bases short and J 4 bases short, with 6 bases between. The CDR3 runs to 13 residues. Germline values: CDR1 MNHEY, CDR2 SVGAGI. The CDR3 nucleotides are TGTGCCAGCAGTTACTCCAGGGGCTATGGCTACACCTTC. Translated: CASSYSRGYGYTF.